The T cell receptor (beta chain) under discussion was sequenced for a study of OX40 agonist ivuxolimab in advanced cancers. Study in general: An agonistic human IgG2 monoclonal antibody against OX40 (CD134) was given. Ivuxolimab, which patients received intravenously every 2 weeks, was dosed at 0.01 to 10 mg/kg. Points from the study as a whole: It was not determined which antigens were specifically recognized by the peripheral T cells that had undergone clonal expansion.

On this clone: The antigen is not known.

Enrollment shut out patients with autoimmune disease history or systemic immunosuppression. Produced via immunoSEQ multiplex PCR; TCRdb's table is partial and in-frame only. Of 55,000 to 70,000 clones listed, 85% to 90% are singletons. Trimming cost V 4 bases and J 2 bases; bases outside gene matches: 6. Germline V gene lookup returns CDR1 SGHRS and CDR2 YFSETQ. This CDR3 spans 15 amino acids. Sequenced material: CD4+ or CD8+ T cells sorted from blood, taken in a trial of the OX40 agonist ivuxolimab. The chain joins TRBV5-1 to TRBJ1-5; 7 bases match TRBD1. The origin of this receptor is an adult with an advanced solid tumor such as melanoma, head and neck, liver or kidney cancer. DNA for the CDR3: TGCGCCAGCAGCCTCGGGGACAGCCGCAATCAGCCCCAGCATTTT. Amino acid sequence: CASSLGDSRNQPQHF.